Included here is one T cell receptor beta chain sequence, with context. The protocol was immunoSEQ multiplex PCR, while the TCRdb copy is restricted to in-frame clones and leaves out a portion. The sample lists tens of thousands of clones, around 84% occurring once. The sample belongs to a study of OX40 agonist ivuxolimab in advanced cancers. Germline CDR1 is LNHDA and CDR2 is SQIVND (reference sequence). Losses at the gene ends were 7 bases for V and 2 bases for J; bases not matched to a gene: 21. The CDR3 spans 21 residues. The V gene is TRBV19, the J gene TRBJ2-1; 12 bases line up with TRBD2. Sequenced here: CD4+ or CD8+ T cells sorted from blood, sampled in a trial of the OX40 agonist ivuxolimab. This receptor was obtained from an adult with an advanced solid tumor such as melanoma, head and neck, liver or kidney cancer. The CDR3 sequence: CASTGSPLPLAGGQTYNEQFF. CDR3 coding DNA: TGTGCCAGTACGGGGTCCCCACTGCCCCTAGCGGGGGGGCAAACCTACAATGAGCAGTTCTTC. Using reference TRBV19 and TRBJ2-1 for the parts outside the CDR3, the full variable domain is DGGITQSPKYLFRKEGQNVTLSCEQNLNHDAMYWYRQDPGQGLRLIYYSQIVNDFQKGDIAEGYSVSREKKESFPLTVTSAQKNPTAFYLCASTGSPLPLAGGQTYNEQFFGPGTRLTVL.